Presented here are 18 T cell receptor beta chains from one specimen sequenced in a study of blood T cell repertoires in COVID-19. Sequenced by immunoSEQ multiplex PCR; TCRdb stores in-frame clones only, minus some. The profile shows around 80,000 clones, roughly four fifths of them singletons. The sequenced sample was peripheral blood. Receptor source: a man older than 75 with acute or convalescent COVID-19.

The gene calls are TRBV5-1 and TRBJ2-2; the match to TRBD2 covers 8 bases. CDR1 and CDR2 (germline): SGHRS, YFSETQ. The CDR3 contains 16 residues. The V segment lost 1 base and the J segment 2 bases; nucleotides outside the gene matches: 4. The CDR3 protein is CASSLLAGGNTGELFF. The CDR3 DNA reads TGCGCCAGCAGCTTGTTGGCGGGGGGAAACACCGGGGAGCTGTTTTTT.

The chain combines TRBV6-6 with TRBJ1-2, with D perhaps TRBD1 (5 bases). The CDR3 runs to 15 residues. CDR1 is MNHNY, CDR2 SVGAGI, per germline (reference sequence). V was trimmed by 2 bases and J by 0 bases, leaving 10 bases between them. CDR3 protein: CASSYDRTTNYGYTF. The CDR3 DNA is TGTGCCAGCAGTTACGACAGAACTACTAACTATGGCTACACCTTC.

This rearrangement joins TRBV10-2 to TRBJ1-1; 7 nucleotides agree with TRBD1. CDR3 length: 14 residues. With V trimmed by 5 bases and J by 3 bases, 6 bases remained unmatched. The germline CDR1 and CDR2 sequences are WSHSY and SAAADI. Here the CDR3 DNA reads TGCGCCAGCAGTTCTCAGGGGGGCCACACTGAAGCTTTCTTT. It encodes CASSSQGGHTEAFF.

The chain couples TRBV2 to TRBJ2-3; the D gene is possibly TRBD1 (6 bases). Trimming cost V 7 bases and J 6 bases, with 20 bases left between them. The length of the CDR3 is 15 residues. CDR1 and CDR2 (germline): SNHLY, FYNNEI. CDR3 coding DNA: TGTGCCAGCACTCTAGCAGGGGTCCGGATCGATACGCAGTATTTT. Its protein product is CASTLAGVRIDTQYF.

The V gene is TRBV2, the J gene TRBJ2-3, with TRBD2 matching 8 bases. The CDR3 has 15 amino acids. Germline V gene lookup returns CDR1 SNHLY and CDR2 FYNNEI. V lost 4 bases to trimming and J lost 2 bases; unmatched junction nucleotides: 5. For the CDR3, the DNA is TGTGCCAGCAGTGGCGGGGGGCCCCTCACAGATACGCAGTATTTT. Translated: CASSGGGPLTDTQYF.

The chain has TRBV6-5 and TRBJ2-5; tentatively, D is TRBD2 (5 bases). The CDR3 contains 14 residues. CDR1 and CDR2 (germline): MNHEY, SVGAGI. Trimming took off 6 bases at V and 4 bases at J, with 15 bases between the two ends. The CDR3 protein is CASSSHQRRETQYF. Written as DNA, the CDR3 is TGTGCCAGCAGCTCCCACCAGCGGCGAGAGACCCAGTACTTC.

This clone was recorded only once. V usage is TRBV5-1 and J usage is TRBJ2-2; D remains unclear. Germline V gene lookup returns CDR1 SGHRS and CDR2 YFSETQ. The CDR3 consists of 15 residues. The V gene lost 2 bases and the J gene lost 0 bases, with 8 bases spanning the gap. CDR3 sequence: CASSFLGPNTGELFF. The DNA for the CDR3 is TGCGCCAGCAGCTTTTTGGGCCCGAACACCGGGGAGCTGTTTTTT.

V is TRBV27 and J is TRBJ1-1, with D perhaps TRBD1 (6 bases). Trimming pared 6 bases from V and 1 base from J, leaving 12 bases between. This CDR3 has 14 residues. Germline loops: CDR1 MNHEY, CDR2 SMNVEV (reference sequence). Here the CDR3 reads CASSTTGSNTEAFF. CDR3 DNA: TGTGCCAGCAGCACTACAGGGTCGAACACTGAAGCTTTCTTT.

The rearrangement uses TRBV5-1 and TRBJ1-2; 8 nucleotides match TRBD1. The V gene end was trimmed by 2 bases and the J gene end by 3 bases; junction bases not matched to a gene: 12. The CDR3 has 17 amino acids. The germline CDR1 and CDR2 sequences are SGHRS and YFSETQ. Here the CDR3 reads CASSFNYQGALDYGYTF. The DNA for the CDR3 is TGCGCCAGCAGCTTCAATTACCAGGGGGCGCTTGACTATGGCTACACCTTC.

The J gene is TRBJ2-3, the V gene TRBV3-1 (or the pseudogene TRBV3-2); TRBD2 is a possible D gene (5 bases). Trimming took 1 base from V and 5 from J, leaving 13 bases between them. This CDR3 has 15 residues. The germline gives CDR1 LGHDT, CDR2 YNNKEL (reference sequence). CDR3 in amino acids: CASSQGTSFGDTQYF. As DNA, the CDR3 is TGTGCCAGCAGCCAAGGCACTAGTTTCGGAGATACGCAGTATTTT.

The chain has TRBV6-5 and TRBJ1-1; TRBD1 is a possible D gene (5 bases). The length of the CDR3 is 13 residues. Germline V gene data show CDR1 as MNHEY and CDR2 as SVGAGI. The V and J ends lost 6 bases and 6 bases respectively, with 14 bases between them. The CDR3 protein is CASSPDGGAEAFF. The CDR3, as DNA: TGTGCCAGCAGCCCCGATGGGGGGGCTGAAGCTTTCTTT.

V gene TRBV9 combines with J gene TRBJ2-7; 7 positions match TRBD1. CDR1 and CDR2 (germline): SGDLS, YYNGEE. The length of the CDR3 is 15 residues. Trimming removed 3 bases from V and 0 bases from J; junction bases left unmatched: 6. Here the CDR3 reads CASSERTGPSYEQYF. CDR3 bases: TGTGCCAGCAGCGAAAGGACAGGACCCTCCTACGAGCAGTACTTC.

The chain uses TRBV7-3 and TRBJ1-2, with D unclear. This CDR3 comprises 14 residues. Deletions cut 6 bases from V and 4 bases from J, with 15 bases between. The germline V gene encodes CDR1 SGHTA and CDR2 FQGTGA. This CDR3 is CASRPDGSGYGYTF. The CDR3 DNA reads as TGTGCCAGCAGGCCCGATGGGAGCGGCTATGGCTACACCTTC.

The chain employs TRBV7-9 and TRBJ1-3; tentative D call: TRBD1 (5 bases). The CDR3 contains 15 residues. Trimming left V 1 base short and J 0 bases short, with 7 bases between. Germline CDR1 and CDR2: SEHNR and FQNEAQ (reference sequence). The CDR3 sequence: CASSLGGASGNTIYF. The DNA for the CDR3 is TGTGCCAGCAGCTTAGGCGGGGCCTCTGGAAACACCATATATTTT.

This clone was seen a few times. The chain recombines TRBV19 with TRBJ1-6; unclear D gene. This CDR3 contains 18 residues. CDR1 and CDR2 (germline): LNHDA, SQIVND (reference sequence). The ends were cut back, 0 bases at V and 7 bases at J, with 19 bases in the middle. CDR3 sequence (DNA): TGTGCCAGTAGTATAGATCGCGGAACATCGCAAAGGAATTCACCCCTCCACTTT. It translates to CASSIDRGTSQRNSPLHF.

The rearrangement joins TRBV3-1 (or the pseudogene TRBV3-2) to TRBJ2-5; 7 positions match TRBD2. J gave up 5 bases and V 5 bases, and 8 bases lay outside the gene matches. Germline-derived CDR1 and CDR2 are LGHDT and YNNKEL (reference sequence). The CDR3 is 14 residues long. The CDR3 DNA is TGTGCCAGCAGCGAAAGGGGAGGGGCCGAGACCCAGTACTTC. Amino acids: CASSERGGAETQYF.

The genes are TRBV10-1 and TRBJ2-7; TRBD2 is a possible D gene (5 bases). Per the germline V gene, CDR1 is WNHNN and CDR2 is SYGVQD (reference sequence). V lost 0 bases and J 7 bases, leaving 13 bases between the germline ends. The CDR3 spans 14 residues. In DNA, the CDR3 is TGCGCCAGCAGTGAGTCAGAGGGCCCTAAGGAGCAGTACTTC. Encoded protein: CASSESEGPKEQYF.

This sequence joins TRBV6-6 and TRBJ2-3, with a possible D match to TRBD1 (6 bases). Germline lookup yields CDR1 MNHNY and CDR2 SVGAGI (reference sequence). V gave up 5 bases and J gave up 1 base, with 19 bases separating them. The CDR3 has 17 residues. CDR3 residues: CASSGSRGGQRTDTQYF. The CDR3 DNA is TGTGCCAGCAGTGGATCCCGAGGGGGACAACGCACAGATACGCAGTATTTT.